Below are 16 T cell receptor beta chains sequenced from a single sample in a study of cytomegalovirus exposure and HLA in healthy donors. Primers included in the PCR were 60 Vbeta and 13 Jbeta primers. The assay was immunoSEQ multiplex PCR, and TCRdb's table has in-frame clones only and misses some. This table has 80,000 to 100,000 clones, about four fifths appearing once. Sequences were obtained from PBMCs. These receptors all stem from a male donor in good health and CMV-seropositive.

The chain has TRBV5-4 and TRBJ1-4; weak D call: TRBD1 (6 bases). The CDR3 is made up of 15 amino acids. CDR1 is SGHNT and CDR2 is YYREEE in the germline V gene (reference sequence). Trimming took off 3 bases at V and 4 bases at J, with 13 bases between the two ends. For the CDR3, the DNA is TGTGCCAGCAGCTCTCCAGGGGTTCTTAATGAAAAACTGTTTTTT. This translates into CASSSPGVLNEKLFF.

J is TRBJ2-2 and V is TRBV6-1, with D unclear. The CDR3 runs to 10 residues. The germline CDR1 and CDR2 sequences are MNHNS and SASEGT. With 10 bases removed from V and 6 bases from J, the gap between germline ends came to 6 bases. This CDR3 reads CATRSGELFF. The CDR3 coding sequence is TGTGCCACTAGGTCCGGGGAGCTGTTTTTT.

This clone was seen a few times. This chain joins TRBV2 and TRBJ1-3; D possibly corresponds to TRBD1 (6 bases). Germline V CDR1 and CDR2: SNHLY, FYNNEI. V was shortened by 11 bases and J by 0 bases, with 11 bases between the two germline ends. This CDR3 spans 13 amino acids. The CDR3 coding sequence is TGTGCCGGCACGGACAGCTCTGGAAACACCATATATTTT. It codes for CAGTDSSGNTIYF.

In regard to this clone: Sequence at one end of the junction differs from germline and may be a read error. V usage is TRBV7-7 and J usage is TRBJ2-5; 8 bases line up with TRBD2. Germline V gene data show CDR1 as SSHAT and CDR2 as FNYEAQ (reference sequence). This CDR3 has 16 amino acids. The CDR3 loop is CASSLGVGGAEETQYF. The CDR3 coding sequence is TGTGCTAGCAGCTTAGGAGTCGGGGGGGCAGAAGAGACCCAGTACTTC.

This chain links TRBV30 with TRBJ2-7; 9 nucleotides match TRBD1. Germline V CDR1 and CDR2: GTSNPN, SVGIG (reference sequence). The V gene end was trimmed by 4 bases and the J gene end by 1 base; junction bases not matched to a gene: 5. This CDR3 contains 14 residues. For the CDR3, the DNA is TGTGCCTGGATTCGACAGGGGGTTTCCTACGAGCAGTACTTC. Translated, it gives CAWIRQGVSYEQYF.

This chain uses TRBV14 with TRBJ1-1; 7 positions match TRBD1. The CDR3 has 16 amino acids. CDR1 SGHDN and CDR2 FVKESK come from the germline V gene. The J segment lost 2 bases and the V segment lost 4 bases, leaving 10 bases of the junction unmatched. The CDR3 spells CASSPLRGQLNTEAFF. Here the CDR3 DNA reads TGTGCCAGCAGCCCCCTCCGGGGACAGCTAAACACTGAAGCTTTCTTT.

The chain employs TRBV7-9 and TRBJ2-7, with D possibly TRBD2 on 6 matching bases. The ends were cut back, 0 bases at V and 7 bases at J, with 10 bases in the middle. This CDR3 has 13 amino acids. From germline, CDR1 is SEHNR and CDR2 FQNEAQ (reference sequence). Here the CDR3 DNA reads TGTGCCAGCAGCTTAGCGCGGGAAATGGAGCAGTACTTC. Translating gives CASSLAREMEQYF.

Here the CDR3 reads CASSQTGLARSGELFF. The CDR3 coding sequence is TGTGCCAGCAGCCAAACAGGACTAGCTAGGTCCGGGGAGCTGTTTTTT. This rearrangement joins TRBV14 to TRBJ2-2; the match to TRBD2 covers 8 bases. CDR3 length: 16 residues. Trimming cost V 2 bases and J 6 bases; bases outside gene matches: 8. Per the germline V gene, CDR1 is SGHDN and CDR2 is FVKESK.

The sample holds a few counts of this clone. The gene calls are TRBV2 and TRBJ1-2, with a tentative D call TRBD1 (5 bases). Per the germline V gene, CDR1 is SNHLY and CDR2 is FYNNEI. The CDR3 length is 15 residues. Trimming left V 6 bases short and J 3 bases short, with 17 bases between. CDR3 loop: CASRGRQRWDYGYTF. CDR3 in DNA: TGTGCCAGCAGGGGTAGACAGAGGTGGGACTATGGCTACACCTTC.

V gene TRBV6-5 combines with J gene TRBJ1-1, with D hard to call. The CDR3 runs 11 residues. Trimming took off 6 bases at V and 12 bases at J, with 14 bases between the two ends. The germline CDR1 and CDR2 sequences are MNHEY and SVGAGI. The DNA for the CDR3 is TGTGCCAGCAGCAACGAGGGTCCGCCTTTCTTT. This gives the protein CASSNEGPPFF.

This chain uses TRBV5-4 with TRBJ2-3, with 8 bases that match TRBD2. V gave up 0 bases and J gave up 6 bases; unmatched junction bases: 9. In germline, CDR1 is SGHNT, CDR2 YYREEE (reference sequence). The CDR3 is 16 residues long. CDR3 amino acids: CASSLGVGGGTDTQYF. The CDR3 DNA sequence: TGTGCCAGCAGCTTGGGCGTCGGCGGGGGGACGGATACGCAGTATTTT.

The chain uses TRBV30 and TRBJ1-3, with D possibly TRBD1 on 6 matching bases. V gave up 3 bases and J gave up 4 bases, with 10 bases separating them. CDR3 length: 13 amino acids. Germline-derived CDR1 and CDR2 are GTSNPN and SVGIG (reference sequence). For the CDR3, the DNA is TGTGCCTGGAGACCGACAGGAGGAAACACCATATATTTT. This translates into CAWRPTGGNTIYF.

This chain connects TRBV10-3 to TRBJ1-1, with a weak D call TRBD1 (5 bases). CDR1 is ENHRY, CDR2 SYGVKD, per germline. V lost 0 bases to trimming and J lost 8 bases, with 13 bases between them. CDR3 length: 14 amino acids. CDR3 DNA sequence: TGTGCCATCAGTGAGTCCCGCAGGGTTTACGAAGCTTTCTTT. Protein sequence: CAISESRRVYEAFF.

This clone came up a few times. The chain couples TRBV7-9 to TRBJ2-7, with 10 bases that match TRBD1. The length of the CDR3 is 15 residues. CDR1 is SEHNR, CDR2 FQNEAQ, per germline (reference sequence). Trimming at V came to 2 bases and at J to 6 bases, leaving 7 bases not matched to a gene. CDR3 DNA: TGTGCCAGCAGCTTACAGGGGACAGGGGACCTCGAGCAGTACTTC. It specifies CASSLQGTGDLEQYF.

There are a few counts of this clone. The V and J genes are TRBV4-1 and TRBJ1-2, with TRBD1 matching 8 bases. Germline V gene data show CDR1 as MGHRA and CDR2 as YSYEKL. CDR3 size: 14 residues. V lost 1 base and J lost 6; bases outside the gene matches: 4. The CDR3 bases are TGCGCCAGCAGCCAAGTCCCAGGGGGCAATGGCTACACCTTC. It specifies CASSQVPGGNGYTF.

The rearrangement links TRBV5-8 to TRBJ1-4; TRBD1 matches at 7 bases. The CDR3 is 15 amino acids. With 0 bases clipped from V and 5 bases from J, the junction kept 4 bases outside the gene matches. Germline assignment: CDR1 SGHTS and CDR2 YDEGEE. The chain's CDR3 is CASSLAGTENEKLFF. CDR3 in DNA: TGTGCCAGCAGCTTGGCCGGGACAGAGAATGAAAAACTGTTTTTT.